A selection of T cell receptor beta chains follows, all from one sample in a study of blood T cell repertoires in COVID-19. Sequenced by immunoSEQ multiplex PCR; TCRdb stores in-frame clones only, minus some. The repertoire holds about 20,000 clones, with roughly 81% as singletons. Source material: peripheral blood. Receptor source: a human donor with active COVID-19. The donor label of this sample is uncertain. Both conserved end residues are part of each CDR3.

CDR3aa: CASRRLDREDEKLFF
j_gene: TRBJ1-4
v_gene: TRBV2
len: 15

CDR3aa: CASSFSRGRASEQYF
j_gene: TRBJ2-7
v_gene: TRBV7-2
len: 15

CDR3aa: CASSLGLAGVDTQYF
j_gene: TRBJ2-3
v_gene: TRBV2
len: 15

CDR3aa: CAWSTAASSYNSPLHF
j_gene: TRBJ1-6
v_gene: TRBV30
len: 16

CDR3aa: CASSLGDTQIHF
j_gene: TRBJ1-6
v_gene: TRBV5-6
len: 12

CDR3aa: CSVTTGADYTF
j_gene: TRBJ1-2
v_gene: TRBV29-1
len: 11

CDR3aa: CASSSGQGSSPLHF
j_gene: TRBJ1-6
v_gene: TRBV5-4
len: 14

CDR3aa: CASSSGRGEKNIQYF
j_gene: TRBJ2-4
v_gene: TRBV7-2
len: 15

CDR3aa: CASSQSRLGAGGNTIYF
j_gene: TRBJ1-3
v_gene: TRBV23-1
len: 17

CDR3aa: CASRTEVWAYEQYF
j_gene: TRBJ2-7
v_gene: TRBV5-1
len: 14

CDR3aa: CASSFSGGASAGELFF
j_gene: TRBJ2-2
v_gene: TRBV5-1
len: 16

CDR3aa: CASSYSLRGADTQYF
j_gene: TRBJ2-3
v_gene: TRBV6-5
len: 15

CDR3aa: CASSFGDRAYEQYF
j_gene: TRBJ2-7
v_gene: TRBV5-4
len: 14

CDR3aa: CASNSLGQGGDTQYF
j_gene: TRBJ2-3
v_gene: TRBV5-5
len: 15

CDR3aa: CATRNRDTDQPQHF
j_gene: TRBJ1-5
v_gene: TRBV24-1
len: 14

CDR3aa: CASSQARSNEQFF
j_gene: TRBJ2-1
v_gene: TRBV3-1/TRBV3-2
len: 13

CDR3aa: CASSATDRAYEQYF
j_gene: TRBJ2-7
v_gene: TRBV9
len: 14

CDR3aa: CASIAQGSSDTQYF
j_gene: TRBJ2-3
v_gene: TRBV6-5
len: 14

CDR3aa: CASSLATGTQSYEQYF
j_gene: TRBJ2-7
v_gene: TRBV5-5
len: 16

CDR3aa: CASSMGQGGATEAFF
j_gene: TRBJ1-1
v_gene: TRBV19
len: 15

CDR3aa: CASSSQEKDTQYF
j_gene: TRBJ2-3
v_gene: TRBV18
len: 13

CDR3aa: CASSLGGGIADTQYF
j_gene: TRBJ2-3
v_gene: TRBV5-1
len: 15

CDR3aa: CASSLIDGELFF
j_gene: TRBJ2-2
v_gene: TRBV7-3
len: 12

CDR3aa: CASSLVENQPQHF
j_gene: TRBJ1-5
v_gene: TRBV7-8
len: 13

CDR3aa: CASSGDSEETQYF
j_gene: TRBJ2-5
v_gene: TRBV2
len: 13

CDR3aa: CASSKGLGPTDTQYF
j_gene: TRBJ2-3
v_gene: TRBV19
len: 15

CDR3aa: CASSPDPGHINSPLHF
j_gene: TRBJ1-6
v_gene: TRBV7-6
len: 16

CDR3aa: CAGGGRNYEQYF
j_gene: TRBJ2-7
v_gene: TRBV10-3
len: 12

CDR3aa: CASSAAGGRSEQFF
j_gene: TRBJ2-1
v_gene: TRBV3-1/TRBV3-2
len: 14

CDR3aa: CASSAGGWGTEAFF
j_gene: TRBJ1-1
v_gene: TRBV19
len: 14

CDR3aa: CASSLYRDRAYEQYF
j_gene: TRBJ2-7
v_gene: TRBV7-9
len: 15

CDR3aa: CASRMSGRGTGELFF
j_gene: TRBJ2-2
v_gene: TRBV13
len: 15

CDR3aa: CASSLLGKTGTDRFGYTF
j_gene: TRBJ1-2
v_gene: TRBV5-1
len: 18

CDR3aa: CASSPHLVNTEAFF
j_gene: TRBJ1-1
v_gene: TRBV6-2/TRBV6-3
len: 14

CDR3aa: CASRPGVDEQFF
j_gene: TRBJ2-1
v_gene: TRBV6-5
len: 12

CDR3aa: CASSGGLASANEQFF
j_gene: TRBJ2-1
v_gene: TRBV2
len: 15

CDR3aa: CASSPRGESGGEKLFF
j_gene: TRBJ1-4
v_gene: TRBV18
len: 16

CDR3aa: CASSVDGLYGYTF
j_gene: TRBJ1-2
v_gene: TRBV9
len: 13

CDR3aa: CASSLGLTSGGSDTQYF
j_gene: TRBJ2-3
v_gene: TRBV7-3
len: 17

CDR3aa: CASSFRPGQGPNEQFF
j_gene: TRBJ2-1
v_gene: TRBV28
len: 16

CDR3aa: CASSPGQGLYEQYF
j_gene: TRBJ2-7
v_gene: TRBV18
len: 14

CDR3aa: CASSPGQGNYEQYF
j_gene: TRBJ2-7
v_gene: TRBV7-3
len: 14

CDR3aa: CASSLRRAGGRTDTQYF
j_gene: TRBJ2-3
v_gene: TRBV5-4
len: 17

CDR3aa: CASSQPARYGYTF
j_gene: TRBJ1-2
v_gene: TRBV19
len: 13

CDR3aa: CASSQGLADRLEQYF
j_gene: TRBJ2-7
v_gene: TRBV4-3
len: 15

CDR3aa: CASNGGAGYNEQFF
j_gene: TRBJ2-1
v_gene: TRBV27
len: 14

CDR3aa: CASIGTSGSWKTQYF
j_gene: TRBJ2-5
v_gene: TRBV6-4
len: 15

CDR3aa: CASSQNRQGNQPQHF
j_gene: TRBJ1-5
v_gene: TRBV7-2
len: 15

CDR3aa: CASSEAGDTQYF
j_gene: TRBJ2-3
v_gene: TRBV2
len: 12

CDR3aa: CASSPQETQYF
j_gene: TRBJ2-5
v_gene: TRBV7-2
len: 11

CDR3aa: CASNGRGIDQPQHF
j_gene: TRBJ1-5
v_gene: TRBV19
len: 14

CDR3aa: CASGLPADTQYF
j_gene: TRBJ2-3
v_gene: TRBV7-3
len: 12

CDR3aa: CASSPVGALAGNTGELFF
j_gene: TRBJ2-2
v_gene: TRBV18
len: 18

CDR3aa: CAISESKGDNTEAFF
j_gene: TRBJ1-1
v_gene: TRBV10-3
len: 15

CDR3aa: CASAPGLGNEETQYF
j_gene: TRBJ2-5
v_gene: TRBV9
len: 15

CDR3aa: CASRTPQGASSYEQYF
j_gene: TRBJ2-7
v_gene: TRBV6-9
len: 16

CDR3aa: CASSFDSSYEQYF
j_gene: TRBJ2-7
v_gene: TRBV28
len: 13